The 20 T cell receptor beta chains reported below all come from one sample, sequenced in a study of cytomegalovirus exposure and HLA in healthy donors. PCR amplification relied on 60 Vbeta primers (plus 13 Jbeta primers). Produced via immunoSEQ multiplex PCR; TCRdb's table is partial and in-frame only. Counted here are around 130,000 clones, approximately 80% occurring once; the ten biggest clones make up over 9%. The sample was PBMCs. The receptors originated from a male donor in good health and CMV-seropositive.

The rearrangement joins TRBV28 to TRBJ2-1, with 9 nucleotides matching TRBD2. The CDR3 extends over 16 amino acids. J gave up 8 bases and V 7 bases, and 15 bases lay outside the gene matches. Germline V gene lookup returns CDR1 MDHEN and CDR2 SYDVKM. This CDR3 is CASTSRTLAGRDEQFF. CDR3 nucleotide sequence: TGTGCCAGCACTTCTCGGACCCTAGCGGGGCGGGATGAGCAGTTCTTC.

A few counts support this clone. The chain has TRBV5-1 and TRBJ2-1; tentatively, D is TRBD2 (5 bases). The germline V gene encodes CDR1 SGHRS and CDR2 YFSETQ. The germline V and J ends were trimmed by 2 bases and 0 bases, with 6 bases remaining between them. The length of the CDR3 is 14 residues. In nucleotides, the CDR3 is TGCGCCAGCAGCTTTGGGAGCTCCTACAATGAGCAGTTCTTC. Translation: CASSFGSSYNEQFF.

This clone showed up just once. CDR3 in amino acids: CASSSSFGETQYF. In DNA form, the CDR3 reads TGTGCCAGCAGTTCCTCATTCGGAGAGACCCAGTACTTC. The chain employs TRBV27 and TRBJ2-5; D gene uncertain. This CDR3 has 13 residues. Germline V lookup: CDR1 MNHEY, CDR2 SMNVEV (reference sequence). V was pared by 4 bases and J by 4 bases, with 10 bases between.

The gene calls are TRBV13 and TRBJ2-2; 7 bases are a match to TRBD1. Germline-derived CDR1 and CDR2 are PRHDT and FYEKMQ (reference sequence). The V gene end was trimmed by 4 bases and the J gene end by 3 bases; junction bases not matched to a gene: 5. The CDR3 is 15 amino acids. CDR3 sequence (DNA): TGTGCCAGCAGCTCCCGGGACAGTTACACCGGGGAGCTGTTTTTT. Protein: CASSSRDSYTGELFF.

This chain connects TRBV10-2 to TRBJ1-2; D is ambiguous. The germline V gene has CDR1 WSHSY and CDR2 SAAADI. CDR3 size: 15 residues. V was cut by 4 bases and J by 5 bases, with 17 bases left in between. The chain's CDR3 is CASSGEREGSYGYTF. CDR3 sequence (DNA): TGCGCCAGCAGTGGGGAGAGGGAAGGGAGTTATGGCTACACCTTC.

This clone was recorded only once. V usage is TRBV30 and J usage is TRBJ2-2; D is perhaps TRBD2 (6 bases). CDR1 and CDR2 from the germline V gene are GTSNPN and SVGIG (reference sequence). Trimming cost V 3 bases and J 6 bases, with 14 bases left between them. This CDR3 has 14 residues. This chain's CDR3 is CAWRGGFYAGELFF. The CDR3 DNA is TGTGCCTGGAGAGGAGGGTTTTACGCCGGGGAGCTGTTTTTT. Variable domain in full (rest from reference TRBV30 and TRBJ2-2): SQTIHQWPATLVQPVGSPLSLECTVEGTSNPNLYWYRQAAGRGLQLLFYSVGIGQISSEVPQNLSASRPQDRQFILSSKKLLLSDSGFYLCAWRGGFYAGELFFGEGSRLTVL.

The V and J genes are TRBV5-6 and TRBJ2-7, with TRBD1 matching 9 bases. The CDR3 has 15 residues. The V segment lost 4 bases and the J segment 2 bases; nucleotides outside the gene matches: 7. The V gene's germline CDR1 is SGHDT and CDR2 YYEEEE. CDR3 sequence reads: CASSHLGTGTYEQYF. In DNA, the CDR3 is TGTGCCAGCAGCCACCTTGGGACAGGGACCTACGAGCAGTACTTC.

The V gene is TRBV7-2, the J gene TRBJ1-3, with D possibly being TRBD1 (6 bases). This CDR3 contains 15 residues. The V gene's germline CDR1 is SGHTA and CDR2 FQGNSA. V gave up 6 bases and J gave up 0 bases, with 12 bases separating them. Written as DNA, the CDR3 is TGTGCCAGCAGGAAACAGGGTAGCTCTGGAAACACCATATATTTT. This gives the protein CASRKQGSSGNTIYF.

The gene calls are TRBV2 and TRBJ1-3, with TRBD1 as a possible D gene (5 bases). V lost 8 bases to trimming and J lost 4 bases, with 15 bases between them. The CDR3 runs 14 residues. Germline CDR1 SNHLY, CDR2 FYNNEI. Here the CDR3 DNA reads TGTGCCAGCGAAGAGGGAGGGGAAGGAAACACCATATATTTT. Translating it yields CASEEGGEGNTIYF.

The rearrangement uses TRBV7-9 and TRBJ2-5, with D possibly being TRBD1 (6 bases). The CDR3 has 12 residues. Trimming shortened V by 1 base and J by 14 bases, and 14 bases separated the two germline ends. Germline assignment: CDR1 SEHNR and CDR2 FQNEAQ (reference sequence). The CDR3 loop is CASSLVGAHSYF. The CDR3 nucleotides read TGTGCCAGCAGCTTAGTGGGGGCCCACTCTTACTTC.

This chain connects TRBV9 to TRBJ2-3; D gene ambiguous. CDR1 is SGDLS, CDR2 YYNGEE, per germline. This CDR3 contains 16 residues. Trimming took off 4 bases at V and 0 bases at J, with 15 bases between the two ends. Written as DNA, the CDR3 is TGTGCCAGCAGCCCTATCGGTCAGACTAGCACAGATACGCAGTATTTT. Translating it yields CASSPIGQTSTDTQYF.

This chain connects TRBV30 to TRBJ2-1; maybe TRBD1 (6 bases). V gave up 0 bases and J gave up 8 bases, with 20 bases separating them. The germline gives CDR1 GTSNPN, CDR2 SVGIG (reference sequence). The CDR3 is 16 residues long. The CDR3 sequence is CAWSVGGPGEGDEQFF. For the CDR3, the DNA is TGTGCCTGGAGTGTAGGTGGGCCAGGGGAAGGAGATGAGCAGTTCTTC.

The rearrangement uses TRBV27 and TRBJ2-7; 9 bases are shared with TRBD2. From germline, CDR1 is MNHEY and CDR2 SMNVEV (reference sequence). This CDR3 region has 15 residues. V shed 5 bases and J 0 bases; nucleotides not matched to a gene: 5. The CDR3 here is CASSLAGPRSYEQYF. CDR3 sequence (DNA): TGTGCCAGCAGTCTAGCGGGACCCCGCTCCTACGAGCAGTACTTC.

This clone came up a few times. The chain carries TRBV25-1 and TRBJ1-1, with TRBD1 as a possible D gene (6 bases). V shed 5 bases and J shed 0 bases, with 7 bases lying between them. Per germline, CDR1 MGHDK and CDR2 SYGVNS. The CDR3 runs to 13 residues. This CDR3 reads CASSPGVNTEAFF. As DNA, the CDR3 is TGTGCCAGCAGTCCAGGGGTGAACACTGAAGCTTTCTTT.

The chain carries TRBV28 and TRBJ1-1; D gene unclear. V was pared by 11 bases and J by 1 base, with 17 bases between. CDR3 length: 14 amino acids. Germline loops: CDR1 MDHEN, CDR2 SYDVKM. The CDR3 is CAAERGAGNTEAFF. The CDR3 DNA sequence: TGTGCCGCAGAGAGAGGAGCGGGGAACACTGAAGCTTTCTTT.

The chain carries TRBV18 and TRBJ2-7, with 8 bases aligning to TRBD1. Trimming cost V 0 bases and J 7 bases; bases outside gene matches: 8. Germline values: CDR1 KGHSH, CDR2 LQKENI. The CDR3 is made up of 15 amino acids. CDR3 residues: CASSPPEDRAREQYF. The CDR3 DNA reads TGTGCCAGCTCACCACCGGAGGACAGGGCGCGGGAGCAGTACTTC.

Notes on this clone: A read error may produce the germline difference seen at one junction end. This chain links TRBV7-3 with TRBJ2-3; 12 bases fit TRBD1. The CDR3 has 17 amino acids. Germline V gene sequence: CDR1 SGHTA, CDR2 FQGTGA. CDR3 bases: TGTGCCAGCAGCTTCAAAACCGGGACAGGGGGCACAAATACGCAGTATTTT. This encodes CASSFKTGTGGTNTQYF.

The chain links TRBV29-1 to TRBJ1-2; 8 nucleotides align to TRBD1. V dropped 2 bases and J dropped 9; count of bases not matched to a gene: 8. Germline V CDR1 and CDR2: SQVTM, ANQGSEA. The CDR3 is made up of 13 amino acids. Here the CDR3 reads CSVEQQDRVRYTF. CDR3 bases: TGCAGCGTTGAACAACAGGACAGGGTCCGCTACACCTTC.

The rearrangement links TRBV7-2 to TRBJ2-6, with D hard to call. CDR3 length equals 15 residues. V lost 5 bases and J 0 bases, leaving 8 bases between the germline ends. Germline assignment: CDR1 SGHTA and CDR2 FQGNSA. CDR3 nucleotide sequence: TGTGCCAGCAGCAACCCGGTCTCTGGGGCCAACGTCCTGACTTTC. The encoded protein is CASSNPVSGANVLTF.

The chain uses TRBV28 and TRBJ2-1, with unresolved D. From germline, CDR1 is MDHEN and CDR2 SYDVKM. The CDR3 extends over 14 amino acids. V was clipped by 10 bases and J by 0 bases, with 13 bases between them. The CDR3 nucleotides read TGTGCCACCCTAGGTGGCGGCTCCTACAATGAGCAGTTCTTC. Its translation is CATLGGGSYNEQFF.